This section outlines one TCR beta chain sequence together with its context. The sample is drawn from a study of blood T cell repertoires in COVID-19. Study details: Sites across the United States, Italy and Spain contributed samples from acute and convalescent COVID-19. T cells, B-cell-depleted T cells, or PBMCs provided the cDNA or gDNA that served as material.

In the authors' workflow: It was from reference gene primer amplification that nucleated cell counts were estimated. Data came from immunoSEQ multiplex PCR; TCRdb stores just in-frame clones and leaves some out. D and trimming were read from the DNA, whereas the V and J calls and clone size are those reported in that table. The repertoire has about 81,000 clones, around 86% of them found once; the top ten carry roughly 25%. The sequence derives from a human donor in a cohort sampled during active COVID-19. Input material: peripheral blood.

CDR3 loop: CAFVVHGETQYF. The CDR3 DNA reads as TGTGCCTTCGTGGTGCATGGCGAGACCCAGTACTTC. The V call is TRBV15, the J call TRBJ2-5; D uncertain. CDR1 and CDR2 from the germline V gene are LNHNV and YYDKDF (reference sequence). The CDR3 loop spans 12 amino acids. The V and J ends lost 11 bases and 5 bases respectively, with 15 bases between them. Combining the CDR3 with reference TRBV15 and TRBJ2-5 gives the whole variable domain DAMVIQNPRYQVTQFGKPVTLSCSQTLNHNVMYWYQQKSSQAPKLLFHYYDKDFNNEADTPDNFQSRRPNTSFCFLDIRSPGLGDTAMYLCAFVVHGETQYFGPGTRLLVL.